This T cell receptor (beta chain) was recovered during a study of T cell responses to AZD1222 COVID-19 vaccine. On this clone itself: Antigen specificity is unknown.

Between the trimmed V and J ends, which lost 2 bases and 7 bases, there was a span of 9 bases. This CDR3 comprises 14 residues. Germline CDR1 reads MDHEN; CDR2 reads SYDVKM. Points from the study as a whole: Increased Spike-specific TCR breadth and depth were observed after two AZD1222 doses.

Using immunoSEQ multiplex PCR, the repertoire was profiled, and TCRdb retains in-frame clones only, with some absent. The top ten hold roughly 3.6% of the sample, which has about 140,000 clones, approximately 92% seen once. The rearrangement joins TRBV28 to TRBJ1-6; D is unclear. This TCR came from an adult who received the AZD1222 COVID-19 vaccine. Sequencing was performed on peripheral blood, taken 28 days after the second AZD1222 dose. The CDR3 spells CASSLKHQNSPLHF. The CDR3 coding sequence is TGTGCCAGCAGTTTAAAACACCAGAATTCACCCCTCCACTTT.